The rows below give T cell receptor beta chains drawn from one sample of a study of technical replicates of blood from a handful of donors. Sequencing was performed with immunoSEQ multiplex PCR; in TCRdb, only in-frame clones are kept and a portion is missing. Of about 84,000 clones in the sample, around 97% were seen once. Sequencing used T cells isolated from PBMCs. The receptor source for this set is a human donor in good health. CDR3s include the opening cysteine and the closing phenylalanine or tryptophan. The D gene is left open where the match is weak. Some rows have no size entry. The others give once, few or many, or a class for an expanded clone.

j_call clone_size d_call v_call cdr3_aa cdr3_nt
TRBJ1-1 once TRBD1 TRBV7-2 CASSLRQGNTEAFF TGTGCCAGCAGCTTACGACAGGGTAACACTGAAGCTTTCTTT
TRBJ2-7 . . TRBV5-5 CASSFYSSYEQYF TGTGCCAGCAGCTTTTACAGTTCCTACGAGCAGTACTTC
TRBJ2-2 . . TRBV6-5 CASSYLARPTGELFF TGTGCCAGCAGTTACTTAGCCCGGCCTACCGGGGAGCTGTTTTTT
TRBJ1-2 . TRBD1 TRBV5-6 CASSFRPGQGFHGYTF TGTGCCAGCAGCTTCCGACCGGGACAGGGTTTTCATGGCTACACCTTC
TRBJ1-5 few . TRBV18 CASSPEASNQPQHF TGTGCCAGCTCACCAGAGGCTAGCAATCAGCCCCAGCATTTT
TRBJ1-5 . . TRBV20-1 CSAGGHQPQHF TGCAGTGCTGGTGGGCATCAGCCCCAGCATTTT
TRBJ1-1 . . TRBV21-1 CASSIVGLYSSTEAFF TGTGCCAGCAGCATAGTGGGCCTCTACAGTAGCACTGAAGCTTTCTTT
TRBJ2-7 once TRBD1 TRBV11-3 CASSLASGGPASYEQYF TGTGCCAGCAGCTTAGCATCAGGGGGCCCAGCCTCCTACGAGCAGTACTTC
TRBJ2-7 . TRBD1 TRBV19 CASSGLGQAYEQYF TGTGCCAGTTCGGGACTGGGACAGGCTTACGAGCAGTACTTC
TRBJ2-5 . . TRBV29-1 CSADPTGYQETQYF TGCAGCGCCGACCCAACAGGGTACCAAGAGACCCAGTACTTC
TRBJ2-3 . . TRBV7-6 CASSLVGGVRDTQYF TGTGCCAGCAGCTTAGTAGGGGGGGTCCGAGATACGCAGTATTTT
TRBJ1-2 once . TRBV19 CASSIDRDTYGYTF TGTGCCAGTAGTATAGACCGGGACACCTATGGCTACACCTTC
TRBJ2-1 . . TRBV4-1 CASSPAEDEQFF TGCGCCAGCAGCCCGGCGGAGGATGAGCAGTTCTTC
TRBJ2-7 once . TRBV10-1 CASSAYRVKTYEQYF TGCGCCAGCAGTGCGTACAGGGTAAAGACCTACGAGCAGTACTTC
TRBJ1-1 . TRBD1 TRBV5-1 CASSSRQGLDTEAFF TGCGCCAGCAGCTCCAGACAGGGGTTGGACACTGAAGCTTTCTTT
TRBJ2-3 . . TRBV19 CASSIAGRGTDTQYF TGTGCCAGTAGTATAGCGGGCAGGGGCACAGATACGCAGTATTTT
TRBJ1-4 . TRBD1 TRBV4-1 CASSHPQGGQGNEKLFF TGCGCCAGCAGCCATCCTCAGGGGGGACAGGGGAATGAAAAACTGTTTTTT
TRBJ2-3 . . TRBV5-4 CASSVQGMSTDTQYF TGTGCCAGCAGCGTACAGGGAATGAGCACAGATACGCAGTATTTT
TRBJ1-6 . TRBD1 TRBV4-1 CASSQMDRGKYNSPLHF TGCGCCAGCAGCCAGATGGACAGGGGAAAATATAATTCACCCCTCCACTTT
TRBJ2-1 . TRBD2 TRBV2 CASSDRLAGAGNEQFF TGTGCCAGCAGTGACCGGCTAGCGGGAGCTGGCAATGAGCAGTTCTTC